Below are 16 T cell receptor beta chains sequenced from a single sample in a study of cytomegalovirus exposure and HLA in healthy donors. With 60 Vbeta and 13 Jbeta primers, the PCR was carried out. The data were produced by immunoSEQ multiplex PCR, yet TCRdb's version contains in-frame clones alone and is incomplete. The table includes approximately 150,000 clones, roughly 78% detected once. Specimen: PBMCs. The source of these receptors is a woman aged 45-65 years in good health and CMV-seropositive.

This clone was observed a single time. V and J are TRBV6-4 and TRBJ1-1, with 8 bases aligning to TRBD1. J gave up 2 bases and V 7 bases, and 9 bases lay outside the gene matches. This CDR3 spans 15 amino acids. Germline lookup yields CDR1 MRHNA and CDR2 SNTAGT. CDR3 sequence (DNA): TGTGCCAGCATCCCTAATGCAGGGGGCAACACTGAAGCTTTCTTT. Translating it yields CASIPNAGGNTEAFF.

V is TRBV6-1 and J is TRBJ1-6, with D perhaps matching TRBD1 (6 bases). Trimming removed 7 bases from V and 11 bases from J, with 15 bases in between. This CDR3 has 13 residues. CDR1 is MNHNS, CDR2 SASEGT, per germline. The CDR3 nucleotides read TGTGCCAGCAACGACAGGTTTTATCCACCCCTCCACTTT. Its protein is CASNDRFYPPLHF.

This clone appeared a few times. This chain uses TRBV19 with TRBJ1-1; D gene ambiguous. With 9 bases removed from V and 10 bases from J, the gap between germline ends came to 15 bases. The CDR3 sequence is 11 residues long. The germline gives CDR1 LNHDA, CDR2 SQIVND (reference sequence). CDR3 loop: CASAIGRRAFF. The CDR3 DNA follows: TGTGCCAGCGCCATCGGCAGGCGAGCTTTCTTT.

The chain joins TRBV19 to TRBJ1-1; D ambiguous. V was cut by 3 bases and J by 0 bases, with 8 bases left in between. Germline V gene sequence: CDR1 LNHDA, CDR2 SQIVND (reference sequence). CDR3 size: 14 residues. The DNA of the CDR3 is TGTGCCAGTAGTATGGGCGGGGTGAACACTGAAGCTTTCTTT. This gives the protein CASSMGGVNTEAFF.

The J gene is TRBJ1-6, the V gene TRBV5-8; D ambiguous. The CDR3 is 18 amino acids. Germline values: CDR1 SGHTS, CDR2 YDEGEE. Trimming pared 4 bases from V and 0 bases from J, leaving 17 bases between. CDR3: CASSDHAAGSSYNSPLHF. The DNA for the CDR3 is TGTGCCAGCAGCGACCATGCGGCCGGGAGCTCCTATAATTCACCCCTCCACTTT.

V and J are TRBV6-5 and TRBJ2-5, with D perhaps TRBD1 (6 bases). This CDR3 region has 14 residues. The V and J ends lost 6 bases and 5 bases respectively, with 16 bases between them. Germline CDR1 reads MNHEY; CDR2 reads SVGAGI. The chain's CDR3 is CASRHPKQGETQYF. CDR3 nucleotide sequence: TGTGCCAGCAGGCACCCAAAGCAGGGGGAGACCCAGTACTTC.

The V call is TRBV5-1, the J call TRBJ2-1; D is ambiguous. The CDR3 runs 12 residues. Germline V gene lookup returns CDR1 SGHRS and CDR2 YFSETQ. V was trimmed by 0 bases and J by 6 bases, leaving 4 bases between them. The CDR3 region is CASSLGLNEQFF. The CDR3 DNA reads as TGCGCCAGCAGCTTGGGACTCAATGAGCAGTTCTTC.

The chain joins TRBV14 to TRBJ2-7; 8 nucleotides line up with TRBD1. V was pared by 3 bases and J by 9 bases, with 13 bases of the junction left unmatched. The CDR3 covers 15 residues. Germline values: CDR1 SGHDN, CDR2 FVKESK. In nucleotides, the CDR3 is TGTGCCAGCAGCCAGAGGACAGGGACTCAGACAGTGCAGTACTTC. Translating gives CASSQRTGTQTVQYF.

This sequence joins TRBV30 and TRBJ1-6, with 7 nucleotides matching TRBD1. V trimming: 0 bases; J trimming: 10 bases; junction bases outside the gene matches: 6. Per the germline V gene, CDR1 is GTSNPN and CDR2 is SVGIG (reference sequence). The CDR3 contains 14 residues. The CDR3 protein is CAWSVRQGGSPLHF. As DNA, the CDR3 is TGTGCCTGGAGTGTACGCCAGGGGGGATCACCCCTCCACTTT.

The chain has TRBV5-1 and TRBJ2-5, with D possibly TRBD1 on 5 matching bases. Germline CDR1 SGHRS, CDR2 YFSETQ. The CDR3 extends over 13 amino acids. Deletions cut 5 bases from V and 5 bases from J, with 13 bases between. CDR3 sequence reads: CASSYDSRETQYF. In DNA, the CDR3 is TGCGCCAGCAGTTATGACAGTAGGGAGACCCAGTACTTC.

J is TRBJ1-2 and V is TRBV15; 8 bases map to TRBD1. The CDR3 runs to 13 residues. Germline trimming cut 6 bases from V and 4 bases from J; bases unmatched to any gene: 4. Germline values: CDR1 LNHNV, CDR2 YYDKDF (reference sequence). The chain's CDR3 is CATSTDRAYGYTF. CDR3 DNA sequence: TGTGCCACCAGTACGGACAGGGCCTATGGCTACACCTTC. Using reference TRBV15 and TRBJ1-2 for the parts outside the CDR3, the full variable domain is DAMVIQNPRYQVTQFGKPVTLSCSQTLNHNVMYWYQQKSSQAPKLLFHYYDKDFNNEADTPDNFQSRRPNTSFCFLDIRSPGLGDTAMYLCATSTDRAYGYTFGSGTRLTVV.

The V and J genes are TRBV5-1 and TRBJ2-1; 10 bases are a match to TRBD1. CDR1 and CDR2 from the germline V gene are SGHRS and YFSETQ. V shed 3 bases and J 7 bases; nucleotides not matched to a gene: 13. The CDR3 is made up of 17 amino acids. The CDR3 DNA reads as TGCGCCAGCAGCTACGACCTCCGGGACAGGGGTAATAATGAGCAGTTCTTC. Protein product: CASSYDLRDRGNNEQFF.

This clone was counted between two and nine times. V is TRBV15 and J is TRBJ2-5; 7 bases line up with TRBD2. CDR1 and CDR2 (germline): LNHNV, YYDKDF (reference sequence). This CDR3 has 15 residues. The J segment lost 13 bases and the V segment lost 0 bases, leaving 14 bases of the junction unmatched. CDR3 bases: TGTGCCACCAGCAGAGATACTAGCGCGGGAATTGTTCCGTACTTC. Translated, it gives CATSRDTSAGIVPYF.

The chain links TRBV9 to TRBJ2-1, with 9 bases that match TRBD2. CDR3 length equals 16 residues. The germline gives CDR1 SGDLS, CDR2 YYNGEE. V shed 0 bases and J 9 bases; nucleotides not matched to a gene: 10. CDR3: CASSVGGGGAGGEQFF. In DNA form, the CDR3 reads TGTGCCAGCAGCGTAGGTGGCGGGGGGGCAGGGGGTGAGCAGTTCTTC. The full variable domain, completed using reference TRBV9 and TRBJ2-1, is DSGVTQTPKHLITATGQRVTLRCSPRSGDLSVYWYQQSLDQGLQFLIQYYNGEERAKGNILERFSAQQFPDLHSELNLSSLELGDSALYFCASSVGGGGAGGEQFFGPGTRLTVL.

This chain links TRBV6-1 with TRBJ1-4, with D perhaps matching TRBD1 (6 bases). Trimming left V 2 bases short and J 10 bases short, with 14 bases between. This CDR3 contains 14 residues. Germline CDR1 and CDR2: MNHNS and SASEGT. The CDR3 DNA reads TGTGCCAGCAGTGAACTTGGACAGTGGGCAAAACTGTTTTTT. Its protein is CASSELGQWAKLFF.

The V gene is TRBV19, the J gene TRBJ2-7; 8 bases line up with TRBD1. CDR1 and CDR2 (germline): LNHDA, SQIVND (reference sequence). CDR3 size: 14 residues. With 5 bases clipped from V and 3 bases from J, the junction kept 6 bases outside the gene matches. The CDR3 nucleotides are TGTGCCAGTAGTGGGACAGGCGTCCTCTACGAGCAGTACTTC. Protein sequence: CASSGTGVLYEQYF.